This T cell receptor beta chain came from a study of blood T cell repertoires in COVID-19. The overall study: From the United States, Italy and Spain came samples of acute and convalescent COVID-19. From T cells, B-cell-depleted T cells, or PBMCs came the material, which was cDNA or gDNA.

In the original analysis: Amplification from reference gene primers served as the basis for estimated nucleated cell counts. Assay used: immunoSEQ multiplex PCR; TCRdb lists only in-frame clones, some missing. That table gives V, J and clone size, and the DNA gave D and trimming. The repertoire holds under 150,000 clones, around 80% seen once, with about 5% in the top ten. The CDR3 extends over 16 amino acids. Per the germline V gene, CDR1 is LGHDT and CDR2 is YNNKEL (reference sequence). V lost 2 bases, J lost 2 bases, and 7 bases stayed unmatched. This receptor was taken from a woman in her forties or fifties with acute or convalescent COVID-19. The chain has TRBV3-1 (or the pseudogene TRBV3-2) and TRBJ2-3, with 7 bases aligning to TRBD2. Sequencing was carried out using peripheral blood. The CDR3: CASSQFSRGITDTQYF. In DNA form, the CDR3 reads TGTGCCAGCAGCCAATTCTCGCGGGGGATCACAGATACGCAGTATTTT.